The clone carrying this T cell receptor (beta chain) was detected once. Its antigen is still unknown. Some clones are missing from TCRdb's copy, which holds only in-frame ones; the method was immunoSEQ multiplex PCR. The sample contains around 50,000 clones, approximately 86% of which appear only once. Germline CDR1 is MNHEY and CDR2 is SVGAGI. V lost 6 bases to trimming and J lost 1 base, with 9 bases between them. The CDR3 runs to 13 residues. These data belong to a study of OX40 agonist ivuxolimab in advanced cancers. Study information: The mean age was roughly 60 years, ranging from about 20 to 79, with 82.7% of participants male.

Study findings and constraints: CD4+ and CD8+ blood T cells expanded clonally by week 6 at 0.1 to 3.0 mg/kg.

The source material was CD4+ or CD8+ T cells sorted from blood, sampled in a trial of the OX40 agonist ivuxolimab. The rearrangement links TRBV6-5 to TRBJ2-5; the D is unclear. The TCR sequence derives from an adult with an advanced solid tumor such as melanoma, head and neck, liver or kidney cancer. DNA of the CDR3: TGTGCCAGCAGAAGCCTACTCCAAGAGACCCAGTACTTC. Encoded protein: CASRSLLQETQYF.